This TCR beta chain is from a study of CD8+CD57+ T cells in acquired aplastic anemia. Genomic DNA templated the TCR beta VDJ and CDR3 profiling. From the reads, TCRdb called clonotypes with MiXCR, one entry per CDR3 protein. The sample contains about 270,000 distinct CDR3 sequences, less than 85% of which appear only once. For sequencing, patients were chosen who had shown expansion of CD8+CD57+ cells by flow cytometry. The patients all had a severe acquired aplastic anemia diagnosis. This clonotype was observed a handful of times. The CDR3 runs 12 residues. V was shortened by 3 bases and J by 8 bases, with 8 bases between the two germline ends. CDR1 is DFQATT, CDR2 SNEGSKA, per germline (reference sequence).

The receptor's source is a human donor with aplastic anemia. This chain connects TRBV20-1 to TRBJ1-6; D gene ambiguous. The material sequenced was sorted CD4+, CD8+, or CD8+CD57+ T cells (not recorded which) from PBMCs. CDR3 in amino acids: CSARPLDSPLHF. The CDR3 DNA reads TGCAGTGCTAGGCCACTGGATTCACCCCTCCACTTT.